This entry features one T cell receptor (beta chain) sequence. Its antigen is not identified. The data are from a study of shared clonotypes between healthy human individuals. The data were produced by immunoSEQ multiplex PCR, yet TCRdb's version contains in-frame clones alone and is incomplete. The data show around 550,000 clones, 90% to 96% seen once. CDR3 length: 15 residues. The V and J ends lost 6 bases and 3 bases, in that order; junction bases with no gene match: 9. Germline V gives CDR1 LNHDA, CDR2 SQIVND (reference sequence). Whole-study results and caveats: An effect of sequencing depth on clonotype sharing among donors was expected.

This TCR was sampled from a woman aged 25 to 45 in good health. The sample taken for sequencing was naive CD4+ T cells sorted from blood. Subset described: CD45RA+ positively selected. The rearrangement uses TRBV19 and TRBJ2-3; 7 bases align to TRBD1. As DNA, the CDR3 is TGTGCCAGTAGACAGGGGAGAGTATATACAGATACGCAGTATTTT. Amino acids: CASRQGRVYTDTQYF.